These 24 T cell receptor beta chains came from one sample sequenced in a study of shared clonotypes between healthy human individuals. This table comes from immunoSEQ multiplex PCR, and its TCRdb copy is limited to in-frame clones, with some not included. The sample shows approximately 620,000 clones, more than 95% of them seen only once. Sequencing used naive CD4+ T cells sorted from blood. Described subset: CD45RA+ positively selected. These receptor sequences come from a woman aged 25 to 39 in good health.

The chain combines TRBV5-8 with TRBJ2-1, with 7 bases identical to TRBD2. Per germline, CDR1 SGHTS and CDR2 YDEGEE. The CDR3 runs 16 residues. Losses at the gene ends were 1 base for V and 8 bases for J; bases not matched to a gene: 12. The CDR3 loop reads CASSLLVASGGDEQFF. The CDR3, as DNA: TGTGCCAGCAGCTTGTTGGTGGCTAGCGGCGGCGATGAGCAGTTCTTC.

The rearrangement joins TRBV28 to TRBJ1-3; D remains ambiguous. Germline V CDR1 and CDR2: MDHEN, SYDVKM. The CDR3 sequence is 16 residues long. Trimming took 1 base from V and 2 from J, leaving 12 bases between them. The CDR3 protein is CASSLSWGLTGNTIYF. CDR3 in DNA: TGTGCCAGCAGTTTATCGTGGGGTTTGACTGGAAACACCATATATTTT.

The CDR3 DNA is TGTGCCAGCAGCGTAGTATTGGGACAGGGAACAGATACGCAGTATTTT. Amino acid sequence: CASSVVLGQGTDTQYF. This chain uses TRBV9 with TRBJ2-3; 9 bases fit TRBD1. In germline, CDR1 is SGDLS, CDR2 YYNGEE. This CDR3 is 16 amino acids long. Trimming cost V 0 bases and J 3 bases; bases outside gene matches: 5.

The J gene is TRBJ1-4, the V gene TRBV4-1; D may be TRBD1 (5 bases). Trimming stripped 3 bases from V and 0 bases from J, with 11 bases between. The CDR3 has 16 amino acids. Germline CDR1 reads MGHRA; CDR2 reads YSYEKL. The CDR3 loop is CASSQGGLATNEKLFF. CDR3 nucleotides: TGCGCCAGCAGCCAGGGGGGACTCGCAACTAATGAAAAACTGTTTTTT.

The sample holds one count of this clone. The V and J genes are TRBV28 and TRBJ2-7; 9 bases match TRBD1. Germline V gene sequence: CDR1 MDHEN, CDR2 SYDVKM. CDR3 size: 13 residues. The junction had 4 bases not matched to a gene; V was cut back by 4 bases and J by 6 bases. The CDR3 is CASSSGQGGEQYF. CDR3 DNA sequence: TGTGCCAGCAGTTCGGGACAGGGAGGCGAGCAGTACTTC.

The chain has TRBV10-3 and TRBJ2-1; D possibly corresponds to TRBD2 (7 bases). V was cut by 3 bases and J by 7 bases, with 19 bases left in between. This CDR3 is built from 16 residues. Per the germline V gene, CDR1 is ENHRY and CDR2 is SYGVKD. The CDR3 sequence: CAISEIGGRAENEQFF. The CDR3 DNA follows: TGTGCCATCAGTGAAATAGGGGGGAGGGCCGAGAATGAGCAGTTCTTC.

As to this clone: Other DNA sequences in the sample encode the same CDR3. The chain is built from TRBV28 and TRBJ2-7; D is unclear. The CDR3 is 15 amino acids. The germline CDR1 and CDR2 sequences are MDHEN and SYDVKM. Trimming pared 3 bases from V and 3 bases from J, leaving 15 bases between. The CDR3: CASSFAVGSGYEQYF. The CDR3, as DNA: TGTGCCAGCAGTTTTGCGGTCGGTTCTGGCTACGAGCAGTACTTC.

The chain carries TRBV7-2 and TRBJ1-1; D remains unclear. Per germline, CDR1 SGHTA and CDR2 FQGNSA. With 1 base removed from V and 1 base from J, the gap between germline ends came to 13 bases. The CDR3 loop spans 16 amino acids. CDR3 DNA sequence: TGTGCCAGCAGCTTAGTGGCCAGCCGGCCGAACACTGAAGCTTTCTTT. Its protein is CASSLVASRPNTEAFF.

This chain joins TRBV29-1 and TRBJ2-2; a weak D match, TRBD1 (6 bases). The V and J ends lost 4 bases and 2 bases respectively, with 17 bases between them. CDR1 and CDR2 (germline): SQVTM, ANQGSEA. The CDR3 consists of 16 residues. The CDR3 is CSVGGARGSNTGELFF. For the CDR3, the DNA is TGCAGCGTTGGAGGTGCCAGGGGCTCTAACACCGGGGAGCTGTTTTTT.

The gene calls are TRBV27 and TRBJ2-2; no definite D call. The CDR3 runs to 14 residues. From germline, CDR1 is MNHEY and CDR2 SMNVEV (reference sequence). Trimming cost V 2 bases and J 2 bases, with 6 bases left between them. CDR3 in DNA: TGTGCCAGCAGTTTAGAACCCAACACCGGGGAGCTGTTTTTT. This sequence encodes CASSLEPNTGELFF.

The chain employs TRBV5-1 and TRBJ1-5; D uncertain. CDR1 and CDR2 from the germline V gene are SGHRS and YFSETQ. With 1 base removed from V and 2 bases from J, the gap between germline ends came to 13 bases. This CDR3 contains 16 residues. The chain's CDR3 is CASSLSSRAGNQPQHF. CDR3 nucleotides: TGCGCCAGCAGCTTGTCATCCCGGGCGGGCAATCAGCCCCAGCATTTT.

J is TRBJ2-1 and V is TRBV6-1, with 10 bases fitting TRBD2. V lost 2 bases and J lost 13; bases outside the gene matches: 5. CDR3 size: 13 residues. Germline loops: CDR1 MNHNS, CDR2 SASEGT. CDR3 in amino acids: CASSESGRALQFF. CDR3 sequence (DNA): TGTGCCAGCAGTGAAAGCGGGAGGGCCCTCCAGTTCTTC.

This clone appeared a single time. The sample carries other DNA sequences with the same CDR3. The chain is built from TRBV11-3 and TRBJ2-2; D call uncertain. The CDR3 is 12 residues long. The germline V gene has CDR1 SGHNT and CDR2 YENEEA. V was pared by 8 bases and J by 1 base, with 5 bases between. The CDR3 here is CASSLNTGELFF. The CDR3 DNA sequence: TGTGCCAGCTCTTTGAACACCGGGGAGCTGTTTTTT.

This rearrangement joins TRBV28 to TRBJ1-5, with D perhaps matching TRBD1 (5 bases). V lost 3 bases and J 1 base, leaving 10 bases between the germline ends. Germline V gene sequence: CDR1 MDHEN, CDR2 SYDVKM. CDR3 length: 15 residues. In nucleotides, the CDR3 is TGTGCCAGCAGTTTGGCAGGGAACAGCAATCAGCCCCAGCATTTT. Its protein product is CASSLAGNSNQPQHF.

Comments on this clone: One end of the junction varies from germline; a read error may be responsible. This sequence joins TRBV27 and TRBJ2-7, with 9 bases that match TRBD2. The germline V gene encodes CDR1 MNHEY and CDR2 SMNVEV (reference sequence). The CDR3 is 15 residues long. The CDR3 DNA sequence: TGTGTCAGCCGGGGAGGTAGCGGGAGAGAGCCCGAGCAGTACTTC. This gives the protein CVSRGGSGREPEQYF.

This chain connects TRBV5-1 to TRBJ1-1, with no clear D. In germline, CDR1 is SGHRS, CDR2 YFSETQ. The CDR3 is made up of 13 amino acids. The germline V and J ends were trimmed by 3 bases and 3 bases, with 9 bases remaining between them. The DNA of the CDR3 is TGCGCCAGCAGCTCTTCTATAGACACTGAAGCTTTCTTT. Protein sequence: CASSSSIDTEAFF.

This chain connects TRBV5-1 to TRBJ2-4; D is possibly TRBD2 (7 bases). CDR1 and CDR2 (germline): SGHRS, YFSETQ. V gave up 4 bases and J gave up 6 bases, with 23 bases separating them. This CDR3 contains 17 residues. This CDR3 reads CASSPLGPRGRGNIQYF. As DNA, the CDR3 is TGCGCCAGCAGCCCTCTTGGGCCGAGGGGGAGGGGAAACATTCAGTACTTC.

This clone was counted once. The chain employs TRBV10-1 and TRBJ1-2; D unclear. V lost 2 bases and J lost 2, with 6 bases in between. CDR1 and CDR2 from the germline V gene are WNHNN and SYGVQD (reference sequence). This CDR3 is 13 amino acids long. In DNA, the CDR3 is TGCGCCAGCAGTGAGGCACCAAACTATGGCTACACCTTC. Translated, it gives CASSEAPNYGYTF.

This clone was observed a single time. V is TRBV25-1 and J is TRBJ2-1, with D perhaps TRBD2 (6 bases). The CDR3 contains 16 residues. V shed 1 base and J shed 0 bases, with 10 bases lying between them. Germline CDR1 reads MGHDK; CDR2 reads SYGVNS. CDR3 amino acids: CASSELRGSSYNEQFF. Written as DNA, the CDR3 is TGTGCCAGCAGTGAATTACGGGGGAGCTCCTACAATGAGCAGTTCTTC.

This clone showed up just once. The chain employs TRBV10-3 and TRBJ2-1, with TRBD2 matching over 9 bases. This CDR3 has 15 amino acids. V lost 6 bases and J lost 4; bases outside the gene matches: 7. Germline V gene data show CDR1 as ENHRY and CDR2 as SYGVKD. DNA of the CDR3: TGTGCCATCAGCATCAGCGGGAGGTTTTACAATGAGCAGTTCTTC. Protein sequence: CAISISGRFYNEQFF.

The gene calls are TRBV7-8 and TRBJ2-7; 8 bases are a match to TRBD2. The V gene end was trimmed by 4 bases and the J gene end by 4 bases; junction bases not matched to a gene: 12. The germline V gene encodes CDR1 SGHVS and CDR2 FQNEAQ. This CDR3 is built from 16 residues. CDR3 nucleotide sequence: TGTGCCAGCAGCTCTTACGGAAGCGGGAGTAAATACGAGCAGTACTTC. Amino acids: CASSSYGSGSKYEQYF.

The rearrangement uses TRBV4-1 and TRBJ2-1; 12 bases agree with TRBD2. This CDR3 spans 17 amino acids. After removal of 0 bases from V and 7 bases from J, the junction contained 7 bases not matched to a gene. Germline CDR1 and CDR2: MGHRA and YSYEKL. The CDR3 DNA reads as TGCGCCAGCAGCCAAGATCGCACTAGCGGGAGGAGGAATGAGCAGTTCTTC. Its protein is CASSQDRTSGRRNEQFF.

As DNA, the CDR3 is TGTGCCAGCAGTCTGCCTCGGGTCAGTGAGCAGTTCTTC. This sequence encodes CASSLPRVSEQFF. The rearrangement joins TRBV28 to TRBJ2-1; D is ambiguous. The length of the CDR3 is 13 residues. Germline CDR1 and CDR2: MDHEN and SYDVKM. Trimming pared 5 bases from V and 9 bases from J, leaving 14 bases between.

The CDR3 is CASSQQGAISGELFF. The CDR3 DNA reads TGTGCCAGCAGCCAGCAGGGGGCCATTAGCGGGGAGCTGTTTTTT. The chain carries TRBV14 and TRBJ2-2; 8 bases are a match to TRBD1. J lost 7 bases, V lost 3 bases, and 7 bases had no gene match. CDR3 length: 15 amino acids. Germline V gene sequence: CDR1 SGHDN, CDR2 FVKESK.